The present T cell receptor beta chain was sequenced within a study of blood T cell repertoires in COVID-19. Method: immunoSEQ multiplex PCR; TCRdb's copy keeps in-frame clones and lacks some. The sample has more than 85,000 clones; over 75% are singletons. This clone was counted a few times. This clonotype was sampled from a woman in her forties or fifties with acute or convalescent COVID-19. The sample consisted of peripheral blood.

DNA of the CDR3: TGTGCCAGCAGTGAAGACAGCGGCCCTGGAAACACCATATATTTT. This translates into CASSEDSGPGNTIYF. This sequence joins TRBV6-1 and TRBJ1-3, with unresolved D. Germline CDR1 MNHNS, CDR2 SASEGT. The CDR3 extends over 15 amino acids. V lost 1 base, J lost 2 bases, and 9 bases lay in between.